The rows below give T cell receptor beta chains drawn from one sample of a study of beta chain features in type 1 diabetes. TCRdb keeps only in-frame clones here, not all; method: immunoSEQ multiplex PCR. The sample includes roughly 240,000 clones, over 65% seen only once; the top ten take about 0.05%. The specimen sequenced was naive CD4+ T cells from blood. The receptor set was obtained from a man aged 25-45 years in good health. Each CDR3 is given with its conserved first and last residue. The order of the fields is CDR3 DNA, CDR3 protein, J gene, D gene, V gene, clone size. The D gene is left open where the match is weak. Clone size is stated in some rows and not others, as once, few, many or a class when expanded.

DNA: TGCGCCAGCAGCCGATCGACAGGGACCGAGCAGTACTTC
CDR3: CASSRSTGTEQYF
J: TRBJ2-7
D: TRBD1
V: TRBV5-1
size: -

DNA: TGTGCCAGTAGTATAGCGCAGGCTAGCACAGATACGCAGTATTTT
CDR3: CASSIAQASTDTQYF
J: TRBJ2-3
D: -
V: TRBV19
size: -

DNA: TGCGCCAGCAGCCCCAGGGGGGTGAACACTGAAGCTTTCTTT
CDR3: CASSPRGVNTEAFF
J: TRBJ1-1
D: TRBD1
V: TRBV5-1
size: -

DNA: TGTGCCAGCAGTCCACATTCCTTTCGGGGGTATTTT
CDR3: CASSPHSFRGYF
J: TRBJ2-3
D: -
V: TRBV28
size: -

DNA: TGTGCCAGCAGCTTAGGACTAGCGGTTTACAATGAGCAGTTCTTC
CDR3: CASSLGLAVYNEQFF
J: TRBJ2-1
D: TRBD2
V: TRBV7-9
size: -

DNA: TGCAGCGTCGAGGGCAGGGCGGGCTACGAGCAGTACTTC
CDR3: CSVEGRAGYEQYF
J: TRBJ2-7
D: -
V: TRBV29-1
size: -

DNA: TGTGCCAGCAGCTGGTTGAACAATGAGCAGTTCTTC
CDR3: CASSWLNNEQFF
J: TRBJ2-1
D: -
V: TRBV7-2
size: -

DNA: TGTGCCACCAGCAGAACCCCGACAGGATTAAATGAAAAACTGTTTTTT
CDR3: CATSRTPTGLNEKLFF
J: TRBJ1-4
D: -
V: TRBV15
size: -

DNA: TGTGCCAGCGGGGGCGACTATGGCTACACCTTC
CDR3: CASGGDYGYTF
J: TRBJ1-2
D: -
V: TRBV7-2
size: -

DNA: TGCGCCAGCAGCCAAAGGGAGAGTCCCTTGGGCAATGAGCAGTTCTTC
CDR3: CASSQRESPLGNEQFF
J: TRBJ2-1
D: -
V: TRBV4-1
size: -

DNA: TGTGCCAGCAGCTTAGTAGGAGATGAGCAGTTCTTC
CDR3: CASSLVGDEQFF
J: TRBJ2-1
D: -
V: TRBV7-2
size: -

DNA: TGTGCCAGCAGCACAACAAGCTCCTACAATGAGCAGTTCTTC
CDR3: CASSTTSSYNEQFF
J: TRBJ2-1
D: -
V: TRBV27
size: few

DNA: TGTGCCTGGACCCCGGGGGGCAATCAGCCCCAGCATTTT
CDR3: CAWTPGGNQPQHF
J: TRBJ1-5
D: -
V: TRBV30
size: few

DNA: TGCAGCGTTGAACTCGTGTACACGGTTCCAGCCGAAGCTTTCTTT
CDR3: CSVELVYTVPAEAFF
J: TRBJ1-1
D: -
V: TRBV29-1
size: once

DNA: TGTGCCTGGACGAGACAGGGGAATCAGCCCCAGCATTTT
CDR3: CAWTRQGNQPQHF
J: TRBJ1-5
D: TRBD1
V: TRBV30
size: few